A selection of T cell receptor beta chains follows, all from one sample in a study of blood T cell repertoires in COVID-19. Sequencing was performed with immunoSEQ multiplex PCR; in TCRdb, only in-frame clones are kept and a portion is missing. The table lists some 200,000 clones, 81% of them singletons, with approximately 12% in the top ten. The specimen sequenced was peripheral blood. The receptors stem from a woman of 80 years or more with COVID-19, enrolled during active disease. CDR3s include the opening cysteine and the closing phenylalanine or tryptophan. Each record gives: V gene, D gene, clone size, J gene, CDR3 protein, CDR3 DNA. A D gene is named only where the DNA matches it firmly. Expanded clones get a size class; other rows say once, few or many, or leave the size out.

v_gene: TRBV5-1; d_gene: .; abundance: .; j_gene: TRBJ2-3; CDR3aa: CASSPDRISGTDTQYF; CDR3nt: TGCGCCAGCAGCCCGGACAGAATTTCGGGCACAGATACGCAGTATTTT
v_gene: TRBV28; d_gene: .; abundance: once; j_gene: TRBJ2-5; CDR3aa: CASTPLPGARTPGTQYF; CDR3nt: TGTGCCAGCACCCCCCTCCCAGGGGCCAGAACCCCGGGGACCCAGTACTTC
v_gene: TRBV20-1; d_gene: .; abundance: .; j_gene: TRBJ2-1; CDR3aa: CSASLRAGVNEQFF; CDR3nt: TGCAGTGCTAGTCTGCGCGCGGGTGTCAATGAGCAGTTCTTC
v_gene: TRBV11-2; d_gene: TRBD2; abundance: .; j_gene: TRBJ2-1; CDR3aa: CASSWTSGGTYNEQFF; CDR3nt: TGTGCCAGCAGCTGGACTAGCGGGGGGACCTACAATGAGCAGTTCTTC
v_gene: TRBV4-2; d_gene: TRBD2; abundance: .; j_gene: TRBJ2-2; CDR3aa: CASSQASGRNTGELFF; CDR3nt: TGTGCCAGCAGCCAAGCTAGCGGGAGGAACACCGGGGAGCTGTTTTTT
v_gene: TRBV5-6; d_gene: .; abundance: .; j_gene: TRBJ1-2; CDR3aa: CASSLFGQYGYTF; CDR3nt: TGTGCCAGCAGCTTGTTTGGCCAGTATGGCTACACCTTC
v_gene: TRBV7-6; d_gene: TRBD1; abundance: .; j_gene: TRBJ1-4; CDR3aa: CASSLDRGREKLFF; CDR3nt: TGTGCCAGCAGCTTAGACAGGGGGCGTGAAAAACTGTTTTTT
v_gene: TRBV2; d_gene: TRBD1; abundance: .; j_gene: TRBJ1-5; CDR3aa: CASSADRGFSSNQPQHF; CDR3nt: TGTGCCAGCAGTGCTGACAGGGGGTTTAGCAGCAATCAGCCCCAGCATTTT
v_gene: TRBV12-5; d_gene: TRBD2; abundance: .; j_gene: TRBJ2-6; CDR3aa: CASGLILLAGFNSGANVLTF; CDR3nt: TGTGCTAGTGGTTTGATCTTACTAGCGGGGTTTAACTCTGGGGCCAACGTCCTGACTTTC
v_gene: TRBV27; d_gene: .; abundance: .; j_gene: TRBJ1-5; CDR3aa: CASSLSNYGGQPQHF; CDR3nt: TGTGCCAGCAGTTTATCTAATTACGGGGGGCAGCCCCAGCATTTT
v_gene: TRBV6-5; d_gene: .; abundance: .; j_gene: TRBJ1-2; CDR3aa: CASSYDSLYGYTF; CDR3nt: TGTGCCAGCAGTTACGACTCTCTATATGGCTACACCTTC
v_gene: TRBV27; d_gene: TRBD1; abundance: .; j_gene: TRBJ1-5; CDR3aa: CATGQGGNQPQHF; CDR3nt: TGTGCCACTGGACAGGGGGGCAATCAGCCCCAGCATTTT
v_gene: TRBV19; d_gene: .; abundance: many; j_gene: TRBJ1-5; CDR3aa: CASSPQGNNQPQHF; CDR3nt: TGTGCCAGTAGTCCACAGGGAAACAATCAGCCCCAGCATTTT
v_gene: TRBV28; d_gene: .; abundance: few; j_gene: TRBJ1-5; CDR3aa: CASSPPRGTGQPQHF; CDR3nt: TGTGCCAGCAGTCCCCCTCGGGGAACGGGCCAGCCCCAGCATTTT
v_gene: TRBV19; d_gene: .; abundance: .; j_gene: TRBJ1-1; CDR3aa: CASSIEGGFWAFF; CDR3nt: TGTGCCAGTAGTATAGAAGGGGGATTTTGGGCTTTCTTT
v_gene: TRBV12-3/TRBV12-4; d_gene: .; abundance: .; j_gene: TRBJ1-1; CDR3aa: CASSFVYTEAFF; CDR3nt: TGTGCCAGCAGTTTTGTCTACACTGAAGCTTTCTTT
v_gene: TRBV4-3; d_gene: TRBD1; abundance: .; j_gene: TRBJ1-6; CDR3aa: CASSQAPGGEYPLHF; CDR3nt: TGCGCCAGCAGCCAAGCCCCAGGGGGCGAGTACCCCCTCCACTTT
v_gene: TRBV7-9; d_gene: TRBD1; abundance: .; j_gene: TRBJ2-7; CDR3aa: CASSTTGGTYEQYF; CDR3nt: TGTGCCAGCAGCACGACAGGGGGGACCTACGAGCAGTACTTC
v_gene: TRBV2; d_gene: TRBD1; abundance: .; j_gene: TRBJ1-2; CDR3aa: CASSATGGRGYGYTF; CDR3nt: TGTGCCAGCAGTGCCACAGGGGGCAGAGGCTATGGCTACACCTTC
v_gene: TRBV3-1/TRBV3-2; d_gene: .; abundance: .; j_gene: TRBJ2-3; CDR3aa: CASSQGLGTDTQYF; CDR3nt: TGTGCCAGCAGCCAAGGGCTAGGTACAGATACGCAGTATTTT
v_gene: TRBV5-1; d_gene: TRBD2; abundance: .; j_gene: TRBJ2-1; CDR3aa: CASSSLADSYNEQFF; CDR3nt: TGCGCCAGCTCGTCCCTAGCGGATTCCTACAATGAGCAGTTCTTC
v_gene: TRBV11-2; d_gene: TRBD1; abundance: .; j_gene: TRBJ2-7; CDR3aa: CASSRGQGAFYEQYF; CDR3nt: TGTGCCAGCAGCCGCGGACAGGGGGCTTTCTACGAGCAGTACTTC
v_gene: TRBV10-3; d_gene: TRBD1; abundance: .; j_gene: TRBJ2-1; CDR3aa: CAISVVRGQGNGEQFF; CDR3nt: TGTGCCATCAGTGTCGTAAGAGGACAGGGGAACGGGGAGCAGTTCTTC
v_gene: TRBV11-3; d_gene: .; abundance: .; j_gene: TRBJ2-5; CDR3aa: CASSHGTPGETQYF; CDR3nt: TGTGCCAGCAGCCACGGGACACCGGGAGAGACCCAGTACTTC
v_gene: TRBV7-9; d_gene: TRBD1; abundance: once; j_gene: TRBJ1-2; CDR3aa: CASSLGTGFSYGYTF; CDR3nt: TGTGCCAGCAGCTTAGGGACAGGGTTCTCCTATGGCTACACCTTC
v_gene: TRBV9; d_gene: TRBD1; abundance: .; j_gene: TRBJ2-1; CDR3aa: CASSASGTGYNEQFF; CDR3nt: TGTGCCAGCAGCGCTTCCGGGACAGGTTACAATGAGCAGTTCTTC
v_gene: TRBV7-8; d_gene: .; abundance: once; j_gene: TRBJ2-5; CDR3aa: CASSLAVAGGETQYF; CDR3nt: TGTGCCAGCAGCTTAGCGGTGGCAGGGGGGGAGACCCAGTACTTC
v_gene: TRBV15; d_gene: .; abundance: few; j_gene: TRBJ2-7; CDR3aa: CATSRSHGGHEQYF; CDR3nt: TGTGCCACCAGCAGGTCCCATGGAGGCCACGAGCAGTACTTC
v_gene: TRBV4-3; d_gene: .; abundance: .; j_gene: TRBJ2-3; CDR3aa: CASSQDLASNTQYF; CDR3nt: TGCGCCAGCAGCCAAGATTTGGCCTCGAATACGCAGTATTTT
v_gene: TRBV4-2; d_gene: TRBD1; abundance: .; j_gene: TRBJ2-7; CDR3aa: CASSRGQDYEQYF; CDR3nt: TGTGCCAGCAGCCGTGGACAGGACTACGAGCAGTACTTC
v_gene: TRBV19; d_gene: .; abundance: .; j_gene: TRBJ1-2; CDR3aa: CASSIQGIYGYTF; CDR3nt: TGTGCCAGTAGTATTCAGGGGATCTATGGCTACACCTTC
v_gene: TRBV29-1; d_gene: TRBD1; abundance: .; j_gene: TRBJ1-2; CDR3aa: CSVGESRDRHGYTF; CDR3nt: TGCAGCGTTGGGGAGTCCCGGGACAGGCATGGCTACACCTTC
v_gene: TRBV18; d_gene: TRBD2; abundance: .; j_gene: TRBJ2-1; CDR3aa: CASSPRLAGENEQFF; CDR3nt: TGTGCCAGCTCACCACGCCTAGCGGGGGAAAATGAGCAGTTCTTC
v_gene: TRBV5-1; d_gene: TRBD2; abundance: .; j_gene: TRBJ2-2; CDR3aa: CASSLITSGNTGELFF; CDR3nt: TGCGCCAGCAGCTTAATTACTAGCGGGAACACCGGGGAGCTGTTTTTT
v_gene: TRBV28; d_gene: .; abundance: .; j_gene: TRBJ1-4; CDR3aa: CASTHGGDEKLFF; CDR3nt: TGTGCCAGCACCCACGGGGGGGATGAAAAACTGTTTTTT
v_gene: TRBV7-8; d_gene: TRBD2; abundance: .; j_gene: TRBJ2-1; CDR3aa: CASAGGTSYNEQFF; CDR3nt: TGTGCCAGCGCCGGGGGGACCTCCTACAATGAGCAGTTCTTC
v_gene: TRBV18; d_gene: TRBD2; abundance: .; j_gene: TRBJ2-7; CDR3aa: CASSPTKGVAGAHEQYF; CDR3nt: TGTGCCAGCTCACCAACTAAAGGGGTAGCGGGAGCCCACGAGCAGTACTTC
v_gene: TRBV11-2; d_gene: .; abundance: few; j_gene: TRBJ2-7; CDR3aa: CASSIIDRSYEQYF; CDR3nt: TGTGCCAGCAGCATAATTGACAGGTCCTACGAGCAGTACTTC
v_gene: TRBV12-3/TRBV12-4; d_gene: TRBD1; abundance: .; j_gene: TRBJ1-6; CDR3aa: CASSRGPYSPLHF; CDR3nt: TGTGCCAGCAGCAGGGGGCCTTATTCACCCCTCCACTTT
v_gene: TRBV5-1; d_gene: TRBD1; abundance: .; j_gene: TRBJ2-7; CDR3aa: CASSLGSRDRVYEQYF; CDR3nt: TGCGCCAGCAGCTTGGGGTCTCGAGACAGGGTCTACGAGCAGTACTTC
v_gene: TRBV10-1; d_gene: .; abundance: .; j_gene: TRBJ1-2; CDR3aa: CASSESVTGYGYTF; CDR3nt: TGCGCCAGCAGTGAGTCCGTCACAGGCTATGGCTACACCTTC
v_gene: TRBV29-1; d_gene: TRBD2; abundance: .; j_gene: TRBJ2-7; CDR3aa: CSVQILAGYEQYF; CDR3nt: TGCAGCGTCCAAATTCTAGCGGGCTACGAGCAGTACTTC
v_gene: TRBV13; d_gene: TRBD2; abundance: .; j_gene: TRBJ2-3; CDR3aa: CASSSVAGGPSGDTQYF; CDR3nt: TGTGCCAGCAGCTCAGTAGCGGGAGGGCCGTCAGGGGATACGCAGTATTTT
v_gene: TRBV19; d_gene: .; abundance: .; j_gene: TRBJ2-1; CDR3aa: CASSIDRGSYNEQFF; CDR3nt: TGTGCCAGTAGTATAGATCGCGGGTCTTACAATGAGCAGTTCTTC
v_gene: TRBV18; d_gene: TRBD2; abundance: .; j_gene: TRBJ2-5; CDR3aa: CASSPGLVKTQYF; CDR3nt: TGTGCCAGCTCACCCGGACTAGTAAAGACCCAGTACTTC
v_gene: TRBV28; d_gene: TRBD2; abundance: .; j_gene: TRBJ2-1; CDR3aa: CASSPAGSRSDNEQFF; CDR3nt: TGTGCCAGCAGCCCAGCGGGGAGCCGCTCCGACAATGAGCAGTTCTTC
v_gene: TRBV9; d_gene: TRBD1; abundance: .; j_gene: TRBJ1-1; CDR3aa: CASSLIPTGGTEAFF; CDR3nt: TGTGCCAGCAGCCTTATACCGACAGGGGGCACTGAAGCTTTCTTT
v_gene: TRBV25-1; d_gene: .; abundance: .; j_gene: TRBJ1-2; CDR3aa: CASSESFYGYTF; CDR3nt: TGTGCCAGCAGTGAATCCTTTTATGGCTACACCTTC
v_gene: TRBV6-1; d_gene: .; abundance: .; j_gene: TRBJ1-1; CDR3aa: CASSDQRGNAEAFF; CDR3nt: TGTGCCAGCAGTGATCAAAGGGGGAACGCTGAAGCTTTCTTT
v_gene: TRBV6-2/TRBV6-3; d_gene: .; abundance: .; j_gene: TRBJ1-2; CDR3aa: CASSTRVPNYGYTF; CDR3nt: TGTGCCAGCAGCACGAGGGTGCCCAACTATGGCTACACCTTC
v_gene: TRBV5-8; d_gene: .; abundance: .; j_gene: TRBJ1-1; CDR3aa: CASSSGHLAFF; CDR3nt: TGTGCCAGCAGTTCCGGTCACCTAGCTTTCTTT
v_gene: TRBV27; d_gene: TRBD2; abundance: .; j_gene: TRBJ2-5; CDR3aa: CASSLSGLAGETQYF; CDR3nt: TGTGCCAGCAGTTTATCGGGACTAGCGGGAGAGACCCAGTACTTC
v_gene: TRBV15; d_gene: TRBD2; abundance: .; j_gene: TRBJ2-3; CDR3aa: CATSRESGLAGGLYTDTQYF; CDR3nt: TGTGCCACCAGCAGAGAATCAGGACTAGCGGGGGGACTTTACACAGATACGCAGTATTTT
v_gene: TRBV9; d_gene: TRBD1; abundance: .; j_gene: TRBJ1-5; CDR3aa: CASSPGQGGQPQHF; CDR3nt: TGTGCCAGCAGCCCGGGACAGGGTGGTCAGCCCCAGCATTTT
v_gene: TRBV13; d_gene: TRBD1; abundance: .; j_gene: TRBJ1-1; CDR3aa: CASSSEGQGNTEAFF; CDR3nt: TGTGCCAGCAGCTCAGAGGGACAGGGGAACACTGAAGCTTTCTTT
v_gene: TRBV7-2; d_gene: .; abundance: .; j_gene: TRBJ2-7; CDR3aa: CASSQGVGRGVEQYF; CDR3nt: TGTGCCAGCAGCCAAGGCGTAGGGAGGGGGGTCGAGCAGTACTTC